A single sample gave rise to the 20 T cell receptor beta chains below, sequenced in a study of blood T cell repertoires in COVID-19. TCRdb keeps only in-frame clones here, not all; method: immunoSEQ multiplex PCR. The sample has roughly 110,000 clones; approximately 84% are singletons. The sequenced material came from peripheral blood. These receptor sequences come from a man in his fifties with acute or convalescent COVID-19.

This CDR3 is CSASLRDRQPQHF. The CDR3 nucleotides read TGCAGTGCTAGTCTCAGGGATCGTCAGCCCCAGCATTTT. The rearrangement links TRBV20-1 to TRBJ1-5, with TRBD1 as a possible D gene (5 bases). V shed 3 bases and J shed 6 bases, with 12 bases lying between them. The CDR3 has 13 amino acids. The V gene's germline CDR1 is DFQATT and CDR2 SNEGSKA (reference sequence).

This clone was counted only a few times. The chain employs TRBV25-1 and TRBJ1-3, with 7 bases lining up with TRBD1. The V segment lost 2 bases and the J segment 4 bases; nucleotides outside the gene matches: 14. The germline V gene encodes CDR1 MGHDK and CDR2 SYGVNS. The CDR3 is 18 amino acids. The CDR3: CASSEIPHSRQGGNTIYF. The CDR3 DNA reads as TGTGCCAGCAGTGAAATCCCCCACTCAAGACAGGGCGGAAACACCATATATTTT.

The chain has TRBV28 and TRBJ1-6, with 7 bases matching TRBD1. In germline, CDR1 is MDHEN, CDR2 SYDVKM. The CDR3 consists of 15 residues. After removal of 8 bases from V and 7 bases from J, the junction contained 11 bases not matched to a gene. Here the CDR3 DNA reads TGTGCCAGCTTTTCAGGACAGGTACAAAATTCACCCCTCCACTTT. Protein product: CASFSGQVQNSPLHF.

The chain couples TRBV9 to TRBJ2-7, with TRBD1 matching 11 bases. Trimming removed 0 bases from V and 5 bases from J; junction bases left unmatched: 7. CDR1 SGDLS and CDR2 YYNGEE come from the germline V gene. The CDR3 extends over 16 amino acids. The chain's CDR3 is CASSVDRDRGFHEQYF. The CDR3 DNA follows: TGTGCCAGCAGCGTAGACCGGGACAGGGGGTTTCACGAGCAGTACTTC.

This clone was picked up a small number of times. This chain joins TRBV27 and TRBJ1-4, with 7 bases lining up with TRBD1. Germline CDR1 reads MNHEY; CDR2 reads SMNVEV (reference sequence). This CDR3 comprises 14 residues. Unmatched junction bases numbered 6, after V lost 3 bases and J lost 8 bases. The CDR3: CASSFQGDSEKLFF. In DNA, the CDR3 is TGTGCCAGCAGTTTCCAGGGGGACTCGGAAAAACTGTTTTTT.

This CDR3 reads CASSPEGGTGNQPQHF. CDR3 sequence (DNA): TGTGCCAGCAGCCCCGAGGGAGGGACAGGAAATCAGCCCCAGCATTTT. The chain has TRBV2 and TRBJ1-5, with 8 bases fitting TRBD1. From germline, CDR1 is SNHLY and CDR2 FYNNEI. V was pared by 6 bases and J by 4 bases, with 11 bases of the junction left unmatched. The length of the CDR3 is 16 residues.

V gene TRBV11-2 combines with J gene TRBJ2-3, with 11 bases identical to TRBD2. With V trimmed by 2 bases and J by 6 bases, 7 bases remained unmatched. The CDR3 runs to 16 residues. Per germline, CDR1 SGHAT and CDR2 FQNNGV. This CDR3 is CASSLMGSGGADTQYF. The CDR3 region has the DNA TGTGCCAGCAGCTTAATGGGTAGCGGGGGGGCGGATACGCAGTATTTT.

V and J are TRBV10-3 and TRBJ2-5; 9 nucleotides line up with TRBD1. Germline lookup yields CDR1 ENHRY and CDR2 SYGVKD. J lost 7 bases, V lost 0 bases, and 9 bases had no gene match. The CDR3 has 16 amino acids. The CDR3 coding sequence is TGTGCCATCAGTGAGTCCAGTGGGACAGGGAGAGGGACCCAGTACTTC. Encoded protein: CAISESSGTGRGTQYF.

A note on this clone: Germline and junction disagree at one end, which may indicate a read error. J is TRBJ2-2 and V is TRBV9; no firm D call. The CDR3 covers 14 residues. Germline values: CDR1 SGDLS, CDR2 YYNGEE. CDR3 nucleotide sequence: TGTGCCAGCAGCGTGTTTGAGAACGCCGGGGAGCTGTTTTTT. Protein sequence: CASSVFENAGELFF.

The J gene is TRBJ2-7, the V gene TRBV21-1; whether TRBD2, the table's D call, matches the DNA was not checked. TRBV21-1 corresponds to a pseudogene. CDR3 length equals 15 residues. This chain's CDR3 is CASSKNPTSSYEQYV. CDR3 DNA: TGTGCCAGCAGCAAAAACCCTACTAGCTCCTACGAGCAGTACGTC.

The chain links TRBV9 to TRBJ1-1; 8 bases match TRBD1. Germline V lookup: CDR1 SGDLS, CDR2 YYNGEE. J was trimmed by 2 bases and V by 4 bases; bases with no gene match: 7. The CDR3 has 15 amino acids. The CDR3 nucleotides read TGTGCCAGCAGCTTCGGACAGGGCGGTAACACTGAAGCTTTCTTT. Protein product: CASSFGQGGNTEAFF.

The chain employs TRBV9 and TRBJ1-6, with D possibly TRBD1 on 5 matching bases. This CDR3 region has 14 residues. The V end lost 1 base, the J end lost 9 bases, and 11 bases lay between the germline ends. Germline CDR1 reads SGDLS; CDR2 reads YYNGEE. The CDR3 DNA is TGTGCCAGCAGCGTATTGGGGCAGGGTTCACCCCTCCACTTT. It codes for CASSVLGQGSPLHF.

The J gene is TRBJ1-2, the V gene TRBV12-5; D unclear. Germline lookup yields CDR1 LGHNT and CDR2 FRNRAP. The CDR3 runs to 14 residues. Trimming cost V 6 bases and J 7 bases, with 18 bases left between them. In DNA form, the CDR3 reads TGTGCTAGTGGCCCGAGTGATGGGCTGGGTGGCTACACCTTC. This codes for CASGPSDGLGGYTF.

V gene TRBV15 combines with J gene TRBJ2-3; TRBD1 is a possible D gene (6 bases). Trimming took off 8 bases at V and 1 base at J, with 31 bases between the two ends. Germline CDR1 is LNHNV and CDR2 is YYDKDF (reference sequence). This CDR3 is built from 20 residues. The CDR3 DNA is TGTGCCACCTCTAGTCAGGTCAAGGGGGAGAGATTTCGGGGCACAGATACGCAGTATTTT. Its protein product is CATSSQVKGERFRGTDTQYF.

The chain joins TRBV2 to TRBJ2-3, with TRBD1 as a possible D gene (5 bases). Germline CDR1 is SNHLY and CDR2 is FYNNEI. CDR3 length equals 14 residues. V was clipped by 5 bases and J by 7 bases, with 16 bases between them. The CDR3 DNA is TGTGCCAGCAGTCTTAGCCAGGGCCCCAATACGCAGTATTTT. Its protein product is CASSLSQGPNTQYF.

With respect to this clone: Other DNA sequences in this sample translate to the same CDR3. V gene TRBV27 combines with J gene TRBJ1-6; 7 positions match TRBD1. The CDR3 length is 14 residues. Germline CDR1 and CDR2: MNHEY and SMNVEV (reference sequence). With 6 bases clipped from V and 9 bases from J, the junction kept 8 bases outside the gene matches. CDR3 protein: CASSLDRVGSPLHF. CDR3 nucleotides: TGTGCCAGCAGCCTCGACAGGGTCGGTTCACCCCTCCACTTT.

The rearrangement joins TRBV12-2 to TRBJ1-2. TRBV12-2 is assigned pseudogene status. The length of the CDR3 is 15 residues. The CDR3 DNA reads as TGTGCAAGTCGCTTCCGGGTAAACATCAACTATGGCTACACCTTC. This codes for CASRFRVNINYGYTF.

V usage is TRBV27 and J usage is TRBJ1-2, with D perhaps TRBD1 (6 bases). Germline values: CDR1 MNHEY, CDR2 SMNVEV (reference sequence). The CDR3 is made up of 13 amino acids. V was cut by 8 bases and J by 4 bases, with 14 bases left in between. In DNA form, the CDR3 reads TGTGCCAGCGCAAATACAGGGATCTATGGCTACACCTTC. This codes for CASANTGIYGYTF.

The chain carries TRBV28 and TRBJ1-1; D may be TRBD1 (6 bases). CDR3 size: 15 residues. Germline CDR1 reads MDHEN; CDR2 reads SYDVKM. Trimming removed 7 bases from V and 4 bases from J, with 19 bases in between. DNA for the CDR3: TGTGCCAGCATCACTCCAGGGAGGGGGTTCACTGAAGCTTTCTTT. Translating gives CASITPGRGFTEAFF.

In its sample, this clone was seen once. Its ends do not fully match the called genes, so a read error is possible. J is TRBJ1-2 and V is TRBV10-3; 8 nucleotides agree with TRBD1. Germline V lookup: CDR1 ENHRY, CDR2 SYGVKD. The CDR3 contains 17 residues. CDR3 sequence: CAISEYRDRSSNYGYTF. The CDR3 DNA sequence: TGTGCCATCAGCGAGTACCGGGACAGGAGTTCTAACTATGGCTACACCTTC.